These T cell receptor beta chains were read from a single sample in a study of CD8 T cells in ankylosing spondylitis. TCRdb itself ran the 5' RACE reads through MiXCR, one entry per CDR3 protein. The sample lists about 360,000 distinct CDR3 sequences; about 14% were seen once. Sequenced material: blood, either unsorted or a sorted T cell fraction (not recorded which). The receptors come from a male donor with ankylosing spondylitis or in good health (not recorded which). The conserved cysteine and the conserved F or W are not part of the CDR3 here. A D gene is named only where the DNA matches it firmly.

v_call: TRBV11-1; j_call: TRBJ2-5; d_call: NA; cdr3_aa: ASSLTNPSKTQY
v_call: TRBV20-1; j_call: TRBJ2-7; d_call: TRBD2; cdr3_aa: SARTSGIHSYEQY
v_call: TRBV3-1; j_call: TRBJ2-7; d_call: TRBD1; cdr3_aa: ASSHALGTGSYEQY
v_call: TRBV4-1; j_call: TRBJ1-2; d_call: TRBD1; cdr3_aa: ASSPRTGVDYGYT
v_call: TRBV5-6; j_call: TRBJ1-2; d_call: NA; cdr3_aa: ASSSTPLLGFYT
v_call: TRBV29-1; j_call: TRBJ2-1; d_call: TRBD2; cdr3_aa: SVEVTASGGSYNEQF
v_call: TRBV10-3; j_call: TRBJ1-1; d_call: NA; cdr3_aa: AISESEKGWDTEAF
v_call: TRBV28; j_call: TRBJ1-5; d_call: NA; cdr3_aa: ASSFSQGRSAQH
v_call: TRBV3-1; j_call: TRBJ1-2; d_call: NA; cdr3_aa: ASSHGGSGYGYT
v_call: TRBV5-6; j_call: TRBJ2-2; d_call: TRBD2; cdr3_aa: ASSCYPGLAGAANTGELF
v_call: TRBV6-1; j_call: TRBJ2-3; d_call: NA; cdr3_aa: ASSDQRGTDTQY
v_call: TRBV4-1; j_call: TRBJ2-5; d_call: NA; cdr3_aa: ASSQVTETQY
v_call: TRBV5-1; j_call: TRBJ1-1; d_call: NA; cdr3_aa: ASSLERARDTEAF
v_call: TRBV12-5; j_call: TRBJ1-4; d_call: TRBD1; cdr3_aa: ASGLGTGNEKLF
v_call: TRBV3-1; j_call: TRBJ1-1; d_call: NA; cdr3_aa: ASSQALGNTEAF
v_call: TRBV5-1; j_call: TRBJ1-1; d_call: NA; cdr3_aa: ASSSGNLSLNTEAF
v_call: TRBV5-1; j_call: TRBJ2-7; d_call: NA; cdr3_aa: ASSSGGGQIWQY
v_call: TRBV20-1; j_call: TRBJ2-4; d_call: TRBD1; cdr3_aa: SATGQELTGTKNIQY
v_call: TRBV6-1; j_call: TRBJ2-1; d_call: NA; cdr3_aa: ASSELAGRGLKQF
v_call: TRBV11-2; j_call: TRBJ2-7; d_call: NA; cdr3_aa: ASSHPELQY
v_call: TRBV7-9; j_call: TRBJ1-1; d_call: NA; cdr3_aa: ASSSQRDTEAF
v_call: TRBV12-3/TRBV12-4; j_call: TRBJ2-1; d_call: TRBD1; cdr3_aa: ASSKGQNSYNEQF
v_call: TRBV3-1; j_call: TRBJ2-6; d_call: NA; cdr3_aa: ASSQVWPNSGANVLT
v_call: TRBV5-1; j_call: TRBJ2-7; d_call: NA; cdr3_aa: ASSRGWSDGLDEQY
v_call: TRBV6-1; j_call: TRBJ2-7; d_call: NA; cdr3_aa: ATLQGRSYEQY
v_call: TRBV3-1; j_call: TRBJ2-5; d_call: NA; cdr3_aa: ASSQGAVKETQY
v_call: TRBV20-1; j_call: TRBJ1-5; d_call: NA; cdr3_aa: SAREGHPDQPQH
v_call: TRBV15; j_call: TRBJ1-4; d_call: NA; cdr3_aa: ATSIDRGQTNEKLF
v_call: TRBV29-1; j_call: TRBJ1-1; d_call: NA; cdr3_aa: SPTGPGVNTEAF
v_call: TRBV10-3; j_call: TRBJ2-2; d_call: NA; cdr3_aa: AISEFGGDDTGELF
v_call: TRBV10-2; j_call: TRBJ1-2; d_call: NA; cdr3_aa: ASRATNYGYT
v_call: TRBV13; j_call: TRBJ2-7; d_call: TRBD2; cdr3_aa: ASSLGTSGLGGYEQY
v_call: TRBV7-2; j_call: TRBJ1-1; d_call: TRBD1; cdr3_aa: ATGDRASEAF
v_call: TRBV5-1; j_call: TRBJ2-5; d_call: NA; cdr3_aa: ASSLAGPQETQY
v_call: TRBV12-3/TRBV12-4; j_call: TRBJ1-1; d_call: TRBD1; cdr3_aa: ASSLAWGQGEAF
v_call: TRBV20-1; j_call: TRBJ2-7; d_call: TRBD1; cdr3_aa: SAEQGAWKQY
v_call: TRBV21-1; j_call: TRBJ2-4; d_call: NA; cdr3_aa: ASIKVGGALAKNIQY
v_call: TRBV5-1; j_call: TRBJ2-1; d_call: TRBD2; cdr3_aa: ASSLLLAALFREQF
v_call: TRBV5-1; j_call: TRBJ2-1; d_call: TRBD2; cdr3_aa: ASSPQPSGGFYNEQF
v_call: TRBV20-1; j_call: TRBJ1-1; d_call: NA; cdr3_aa: SAGQPNTEAF
v_call: TRBV5-1; j_call: TRBJ1-3; d_call: TRBD1; cdr3_aa: ASSLEVTGRGNTIY
v_call: TRBV18; j_call: TRBJ2-3; d_call: NA; cdr3_aa: ASSLNSRASTDTQY
v_call: TRBV20-1; j_call: TRBJ2-5; d_call: NA; cdr3_aa: SARGEAASLRETQY
v_call: TRBV6-6; j_call: TRBJ2-7; d_call: NA; cdr3_aa: ASSYSFGYEQY
v_call: TRBV21-1; j_call: TRBJ1-1; d_call: NA; cdr3_aa: ASSKEISGWDTEAF
v_call: TRBV7-2; j_call: TRBJ1-4; d_call: NA; cdr3_aa: ASSLVAAGNEKLF
v_call: TRBV29-1; j_call: TRBJ2-1; d_call: TRBD2; cdr3_aa: SVGSGSRWDEQF
v_call: TRBV11-3; j_call: TRBJ2-2; d_call: TRBD1; cdr3_aa: ASSSLDGQGTGELF
v_call: TRBV3-1; j_call: TRBJ2-1; d_call: NA; cdr3_aa: ASSQEVGSYNEQF
v_call: TRBV12-3/TRBV12-4; j_call: TRBJ2-5; d_call: TRBD2; cdr3_aa: ASSKASGGPTGETQY
v_call: TRBV2; j_call: TRBJ2-7; d_call: TRBD1; cdr3_aa: ASSEELGQPYEQY
v_call: TRBV20-1; j_call: TRBJ2-7; d_call: TRBD2; cdr3_aa: SARDPRGGSSGGY
v_call: TRBV29-1; j_call: TRBJ2-2; d_call: NA; cdr3_aa: SAREVPANTGELF
v_call: TRBV20-1; j_call: TRBJ2-1; d_call: TRBD2; cdr3_aa: SARGTTSYNEQF
v_call: TRBV14; j_call: TRBJ2-4; d_call: NA; cdr3_aa: ASSQERRGRNIQY
v_call: TRBV3-1; j_call: TRBJ2-3; d_call: NA; cdr3_aa: ASSLGQRRRTDTQY
v_call: TRBV12-3/TRBV12-4; j_call: TRBJ1-2; d_call: NA; cdr3_aa: ASSPDGRGGYT